The subject of this entry is one T cell receptor (beta chain). Each CDR3 protein gets one entry after TCRdb re-called the RT-PCR reads with MiXCR. Of around 160,000 distinct CDR3 sequences listed, roughly 30% are singletons. The record originates from a study of patients and donors after allogeneic stem cell transplantation. The TCR sequence derives from a human donor who was either an allogeneic HSCT recipient or a stem cell or donor lymphocyte infusion donor (not recorded which). It is not recorded whose cells these are; they may come from a transplant donor. The specimen sequenced was blood, either unsorted or a sorted T cell fraction (not recorded which).

CDR3 residues: CASSPSRDQYF. The CDR3 DNA is TGTGCCAGCAGCCCCTCCAGGGACCAGTACTTC. This chain links TRBV7-2 with TRBJ2-5; tentative D call: TRBD1 (5 bases). Trimming stripped 5 bases from V and 10 bases from J, with 11 bases between. The CDR3 loop spans 11 amino acids. Germline CDR1 SGHTA, CDR2 FQGNSA.